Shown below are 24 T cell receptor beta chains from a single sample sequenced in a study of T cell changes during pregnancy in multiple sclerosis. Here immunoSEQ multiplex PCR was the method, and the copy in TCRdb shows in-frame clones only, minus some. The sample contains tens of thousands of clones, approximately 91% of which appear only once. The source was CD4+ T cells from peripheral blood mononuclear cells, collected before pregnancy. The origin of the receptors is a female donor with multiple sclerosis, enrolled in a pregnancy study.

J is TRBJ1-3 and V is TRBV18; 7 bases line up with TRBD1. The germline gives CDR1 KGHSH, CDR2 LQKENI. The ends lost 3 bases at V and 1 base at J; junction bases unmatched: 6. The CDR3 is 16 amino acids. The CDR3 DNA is TGTGCCAGCTCACCCTCAGACAGGGTATCTGGAAACACCATATATTTT. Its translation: CASSPSDRVSGNTIYF.

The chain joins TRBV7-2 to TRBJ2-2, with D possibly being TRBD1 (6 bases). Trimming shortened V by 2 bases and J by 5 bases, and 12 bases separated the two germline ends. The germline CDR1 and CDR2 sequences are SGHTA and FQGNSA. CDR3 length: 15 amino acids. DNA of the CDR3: TGTGCCAGCAGCTTATTACAGGGAATGACCGGGGAGCTGTTTTTT. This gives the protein CASSLLQGMTGELFF.

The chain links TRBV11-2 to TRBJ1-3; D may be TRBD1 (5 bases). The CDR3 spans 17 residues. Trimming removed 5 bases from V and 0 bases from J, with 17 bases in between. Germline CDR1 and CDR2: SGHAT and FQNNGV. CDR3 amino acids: CASSLDKGFPSGNTIYF. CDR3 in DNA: TGTGCCAGCAGCCTCGACAAGGGGTTCCCCTCTGGAAACACCATATATTTT.

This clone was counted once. CDR3 sequence: CASSQERTGPTDTQYF. Here the CDR3 DNA reads TGCGCCAGCAGCCAAGAACGGACAGGCCCCACAGATACGCAGTATTTT. This rearrangement joins TRBV4-3 to TRBJ2-3, with 7 bases matching TRBD1. The length of the CDR3 is 16 residues. Per germline, CDR1 LGHNA and CDR2 YSLEER. The trim removed 0 bases at V and 2 bases at J, leaving 5 bases unmatched.

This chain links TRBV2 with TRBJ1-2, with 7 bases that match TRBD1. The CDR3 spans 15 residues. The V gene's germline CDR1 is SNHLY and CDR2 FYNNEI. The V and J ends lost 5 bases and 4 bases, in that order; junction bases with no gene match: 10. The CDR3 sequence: CASSYKTGTVYGYTF. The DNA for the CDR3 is TGTGCCAGCAGTTATAAGACCGGGACAGTCTATGGCTACACCTTC.

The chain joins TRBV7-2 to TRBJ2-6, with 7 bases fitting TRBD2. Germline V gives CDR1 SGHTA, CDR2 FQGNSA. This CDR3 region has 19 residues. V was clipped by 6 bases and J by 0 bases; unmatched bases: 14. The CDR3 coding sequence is TGTGCCAGCAGGCCCGACCCGAGACGGACTAGCTCTGGGGCCAACGTCCTGACTTTC. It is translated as CASRPDPRRTSSGANVLTF.

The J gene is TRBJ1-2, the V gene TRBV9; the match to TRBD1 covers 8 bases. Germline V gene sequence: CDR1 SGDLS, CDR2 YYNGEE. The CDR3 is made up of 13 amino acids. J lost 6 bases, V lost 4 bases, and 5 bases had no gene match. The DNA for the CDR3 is TGTGCCAGCAGCCCCCGGACAGGGAATGGCTACACCTTC. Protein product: CASSPRTGNGYTF.

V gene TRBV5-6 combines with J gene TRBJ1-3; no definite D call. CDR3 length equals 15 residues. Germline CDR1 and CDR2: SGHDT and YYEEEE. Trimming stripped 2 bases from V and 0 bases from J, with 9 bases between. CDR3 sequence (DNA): TGTGCCAGCAGCTTAGCACTGTCCTCTGGAAACACCATATATTTT. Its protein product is CASSLALSSGNTIYF.

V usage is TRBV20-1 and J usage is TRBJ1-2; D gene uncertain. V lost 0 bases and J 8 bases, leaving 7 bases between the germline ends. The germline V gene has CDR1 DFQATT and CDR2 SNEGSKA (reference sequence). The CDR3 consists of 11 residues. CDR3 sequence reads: CSARDKRGYTF. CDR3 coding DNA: TGCAGTGCTAGAGATAAGAGAGGCTACACCTTC.

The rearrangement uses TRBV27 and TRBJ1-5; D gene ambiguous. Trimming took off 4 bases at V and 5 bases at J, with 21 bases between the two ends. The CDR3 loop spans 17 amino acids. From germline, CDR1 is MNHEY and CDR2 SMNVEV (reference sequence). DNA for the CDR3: TGTGCCAGCAGTTCATCCCCGGGCAGGAGGTCGGATCAGCCCCAGCATTTT. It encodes CASSSSPGRRSDQPQHF.

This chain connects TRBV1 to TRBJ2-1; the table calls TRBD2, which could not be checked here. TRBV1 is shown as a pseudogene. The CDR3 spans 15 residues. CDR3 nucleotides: TGCACCAGCAGCCAAGCGGGGGGGCCGCGCAATGAGCAGTTCTTC. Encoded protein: CTSSQAGGPRNEQFF.

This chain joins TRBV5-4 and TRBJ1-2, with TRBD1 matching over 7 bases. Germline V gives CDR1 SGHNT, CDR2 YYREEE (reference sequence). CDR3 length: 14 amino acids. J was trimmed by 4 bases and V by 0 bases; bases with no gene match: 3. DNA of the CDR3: TGTGCCAGCAGCTTGGATGGGGACAGCTATGGCTACACCTTC. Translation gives CASSLDGDSYGYTF. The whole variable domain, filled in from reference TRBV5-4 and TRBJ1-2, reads ETGVTQSPTHLIKTRGQQVTLRCSSQSGHNTVSWYQQALGQGPQFIFQYYREEENGRGNFPPRFSGLQFPNYSSELNVNALELDDSALYLCASSLDGDSYGYTFGSGTRLTVV.

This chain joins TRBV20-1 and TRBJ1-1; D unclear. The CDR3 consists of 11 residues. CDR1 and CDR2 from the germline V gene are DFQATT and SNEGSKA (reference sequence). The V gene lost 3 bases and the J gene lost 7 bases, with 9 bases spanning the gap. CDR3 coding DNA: TGCAGTGCTAGGCGCGAGGGTGAAGCTTTCTTT. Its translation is CSARREGEAFF.

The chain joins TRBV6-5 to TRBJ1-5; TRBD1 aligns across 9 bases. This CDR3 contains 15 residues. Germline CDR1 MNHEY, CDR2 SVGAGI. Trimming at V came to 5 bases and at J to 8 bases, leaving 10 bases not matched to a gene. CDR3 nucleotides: TGTGCCAGCAGTCCCGGACAGGGGTATACGGAGCCCCAGCATTTT. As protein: CASSPGQGYTEPQHF.

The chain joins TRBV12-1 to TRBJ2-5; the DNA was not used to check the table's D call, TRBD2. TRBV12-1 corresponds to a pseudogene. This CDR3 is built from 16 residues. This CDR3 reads CASSHRTSGGAETQYF. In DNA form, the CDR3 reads TGTGCCAGCAGCCACCGGACTAGCGGGGGGGCTGAGACCCAGTACTTC.

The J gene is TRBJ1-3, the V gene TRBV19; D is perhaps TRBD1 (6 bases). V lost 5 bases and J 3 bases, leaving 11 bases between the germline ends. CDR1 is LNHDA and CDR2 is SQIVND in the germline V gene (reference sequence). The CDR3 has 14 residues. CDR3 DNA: TGTGCCAGTAGTTTGGGGGCGCGTGGAAACACCATATATTTT. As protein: CASSLGARGNTIYF.

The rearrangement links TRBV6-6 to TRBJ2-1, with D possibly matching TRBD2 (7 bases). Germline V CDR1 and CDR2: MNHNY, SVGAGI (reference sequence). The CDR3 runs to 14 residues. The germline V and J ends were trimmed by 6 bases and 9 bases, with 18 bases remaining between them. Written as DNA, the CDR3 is TGTGCCAGCAGGTCTAGGGGGGGGGTAGCTGAGCAGTTCTTC. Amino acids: CASRSRGGVAEQFF.

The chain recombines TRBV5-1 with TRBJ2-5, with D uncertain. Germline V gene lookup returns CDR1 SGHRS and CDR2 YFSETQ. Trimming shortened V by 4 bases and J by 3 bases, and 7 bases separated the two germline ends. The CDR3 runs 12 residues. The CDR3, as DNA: TGCGCCAGCAGCCCCCGGGAAGAGACCCAGTACTTC. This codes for CASSPREETQYF.

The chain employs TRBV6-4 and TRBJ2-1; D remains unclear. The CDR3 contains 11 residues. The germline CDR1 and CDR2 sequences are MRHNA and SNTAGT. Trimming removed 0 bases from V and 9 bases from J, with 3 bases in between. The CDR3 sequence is CASSDSSEQFF. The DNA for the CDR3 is TGTGCCAGCAGTGACTCGAGTGAGCAGTTCTTC.

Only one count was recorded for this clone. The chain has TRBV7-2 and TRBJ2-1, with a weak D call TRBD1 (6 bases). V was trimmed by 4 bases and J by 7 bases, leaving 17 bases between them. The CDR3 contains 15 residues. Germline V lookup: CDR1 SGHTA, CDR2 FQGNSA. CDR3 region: CASSSGQFYLNEQFF. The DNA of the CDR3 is TGTGCCAGCAGCTCCGGACAGTTTTATTTGAATGAGCAGTTCTTC.

CDR3 coding DNA: TGTGCCAGCGGAGTCTCGCGTCATGAGCAGTTCTTC. This gives the protein CASGVSRHEQFF. The chain employs TRBV28 and TRBJ2-1, with D unresolved. Trimming left V 8 bases short and J 8 bases short, with 13 bases between. The length of the CDR3 is 12 residues. Germline CDR1 is MDHEN and CDR2 is SYDVKM.

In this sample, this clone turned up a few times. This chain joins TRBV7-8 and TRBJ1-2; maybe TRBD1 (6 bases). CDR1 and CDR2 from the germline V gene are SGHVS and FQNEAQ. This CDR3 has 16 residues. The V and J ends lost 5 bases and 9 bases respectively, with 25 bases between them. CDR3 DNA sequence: TGTGCCAGCAGCCCTGCTGAGGGGGTCGGAACTTATCGCTACACCTTC. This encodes CASSPAEGVGTYRYTF.

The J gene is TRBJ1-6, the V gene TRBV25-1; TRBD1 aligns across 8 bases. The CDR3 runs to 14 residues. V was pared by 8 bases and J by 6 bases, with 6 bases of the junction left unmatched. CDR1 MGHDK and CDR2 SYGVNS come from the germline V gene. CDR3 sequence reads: CASHGTGGNSPLHF. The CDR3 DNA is TGTGCCAGCCACGGGACAGGTGGTAATTCACCCCTCCACTTT. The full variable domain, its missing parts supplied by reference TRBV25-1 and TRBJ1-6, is EADIYQTPRYLVIGTGKKITLECSQTMGHDKMYWYQQDPGMELHLIHYSYGVNSTEKGDLSSESTVSRIRTEHFPLTLESARPSHTSQYLCASHGTGGNSPLHFGNGTRLTVT.

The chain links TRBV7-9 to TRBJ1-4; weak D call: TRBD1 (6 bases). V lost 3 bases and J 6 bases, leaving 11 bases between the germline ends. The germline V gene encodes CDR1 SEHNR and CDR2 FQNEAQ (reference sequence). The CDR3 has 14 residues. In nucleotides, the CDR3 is TGTGCCAGCAGCTTTTCCAGGGGAGATGAAAAACTGTTTTTT. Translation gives CASSFSRGDEKLFF.